This T cell receptor beta chain is from a study of vaccination and CD4 T cells after COVID-19. In the study overall: Each of a few convalescent patients provided samples at day 14 and again at days 161 to 241 post-vaccination. The authors used overlapping spike peptides from SARS-CoV-2, HCoV-NL63, HCoV-OC43 and HCoV-229E to stimulate cells. Broader study findings: When vaccine-specific clones from convalescent patients were examined, 304 of 307 were spike mono-reactive.

As regards this clonotype: Its antigen is unidentified.

Trimming took off 0 bases at V and 0 bases at J, with 15 bases between the two ends. This CDR3 is 16 amino acids long. Germline CDR1 is DFQATT and CDR2 is SNEGSKA (reference sequence). Indicated time point: late sampling 161 to 241 days after vaccination in a few convalescent patients. As for treatment: roughly ten-day PBMC culture with coronavirus spike peptide pools or control peptides (ViraFEST assay). Wells that each held approximately 2.1 million PBMCs were cultured with 8.5 to 10 IU/ml IL-2 and 10 ug/ml peptide pools. Oncomine TCR Beta short-read sequencing was applied to DNA from cultured CD4+ T cells. TCRdb ran MiXCR on the PCR reads and lists one entry per CDR3 protein. The table records more than 20,000 distinct CDR3 sequences, around two fifths of them present only once.

The sequencing used CD4+ T cells from blood, cultured in vitro, collected about 7 months after SARS-CoV-2 vaccination. This sequence joins TRBV20-1 and TRBJ2-7, with D possibly TRBD1 on 6 matching bases. The receptor comes from a human donor who had recovered from COVID-19. The CDR3 sequence: CSARDMDSWASYEQYF. In DNA, the CDR3 is TGCAGTGCTAGAGATATGGACAGCTGGGCCTCCTACGAGCAGTACTTC.